This T cell receptor beta chain was recovered during a study of blood T cell repertoires in COVID-19. Study summary: Specimens from acute and convalescent COVID-19 originated in the United States, Italy and Spain. From T cells, B-cell-depleted T cells, or PBMCs came the material, which was cDNA or gDNA.

Original analysis: Quantification of nucleated cells was approximated via reference gene primer amplification. Profiled with immunoSEQ multiplex PCR; TCRdb holds only in-frame clones, not every one. V and J calls and clone size come straight from that table; D and trimming were deduced from the DNA. Of about 69,000 clones in the sample, roughly four fifths were seen once. V lost 3 bases to trimming and J lost 3 bases, with 6 bases between them. The V gene's germline CDR1 is LGHDT and CDR2 YNNKEL (reference sequence). The CDR3 has 13 amino acids. Sequencing was carried out using peripheral blood. The rearrangement joins TRBV3-1 (or the pseudogene TRBV3-2) to TRBJ1-5; D gene ambiguous. This sequence originates from a woman of 80 years or more with acute or convalescent COVID-19. CDR3 residues: CASSQSDNQPQHF. The DNA of the CDR3 is TGTGCCAGCAGCCAGTCAGACAATCAGCCCCAGCATTTT.